This T cell receptor (beta chain) originates from a study of T cell responses to AZD1222 COVID-19 vaccine. V lost 11 bases and J lost 4, with 8 bases in between. Germline loops: CDR1 MNHEY, CDR2 SVGAGI. The CDR3 length is 10 residues. Profiling relied on immunoSEQ multiplex PCR, and the TCRdb table lists in-frame clones only, not all of them. The sample lists over 120,000 clones, 70% to 90% occurring once. Sample: peripheral blood, taken on day 0 of AZD1222 vaccination. The source of this sequence is an adult in good health. J is TRBJ1-2 and V is TRBV6-5; no definite D call. The CDR3 sequence is CASWGYGYTF. The CDR3, as DNA: TGTGCCTCCTGGGGCTATGGCTACACCTTC.